A selection of T cell receptor beta chains follows, all from one sample in a study of beta chain features in type 1 diabetes. Clones were sequenced by immunoSEQ multiplex PCR, and TCRdb holds only the in-frame ones, with some missing. The table includes roughly 500,000 clones, 10% to 12% detected once. The sequenced material came from naive CD4+ T cells from blood. These receptors all stem from a young woman in good health. The CDR3 runs from the conserved cysteine through the conserved F or W. The D gene is left open where the match is weak. Size is omitted from some rows. Given values are once, few, many or a class for expanded clones.

abundance: -
v_gene: TRBV27
d_gene: -
j_gene: TRBJ1-1
CDR3nt: TGTGCCAGCGGAAATCGGGGCTACGCTGAAGCTTTCTTT
CDR3aa: CASGNRGYAEAFF

abundance: few
v_gene: TRBV5-1
d_gene: TRBD1
j_gene: TRBJ2-7
CDR3nt: TGCGCCAGCAGGAGGGACAGGAGCTCCTACGAGCAGTACTTC
CDR3aa: CASRRDRSSYEQYF

abundance: -
v_gene: TRBV4-1
d_gene: TRBD2
j_gene: TRBJ2-3
CDR3nt: TGCGCCAGCAGCCAAGACGCAGCGGGGGTGTCAGATACGCAGTATTTT
CDR3aa: CASSQDAAGVSDTQYF

abundance: -
v_gene: TRBV5-1
d_gene: TRBD2
j_gene: TRBJ2-1
CDR3nt: TGCGCCAGCACCCGACTAGCGGGATACAATGAGCAGTTCTTC
CDR3aa: CASTRLAGYNEQFF

abundance: -
v_gene: TRBV4-1
d_gene: -
j_gene: TRBJ2-4
CDR3nt: TGCGCCAGCAGCCAAGATCGAAGGAACAATCTAGCCAAAAACATTCAGTACTTC
CDR3aa: CASSQDRRNNLAKNIQYF

abundance: -
v_gene: TRBV7-9
d_gene: -
j_gene: TRBJ1-2
CDR3nt: TGTGCCAGCAGCTCTGTACCGTTGGACTATGGCTACACCTTC
CDR3aa: CASSSVPLDYGYTF

abundance: -
v_gene: TRBV18
d_gene: TRBD1
j_gene: TRBJ1-6
CDR3nt: TGTGCCAGCTCATGGGGACAGGGCGCGCGGACCCTCCACTTT
CDR3aa: CASSWGQGARTLHF

abundance: -
v_gene: TRBV9
d_gene: TRBD2
j_gene: TRBJ2-5
CDR3nt: TGTGCCAGCAGCGTGGGACTAGCATCAGAGACCCAGTACTTC
CDR3aa: CASSVGLASETQYF

abundance: -
v_gene: TRBV15
d_gene: -
j_gene: TRBJ1-5
CDR3nt: TGTGCCACCAGCAGAGATAATGGTCAGCCCCAGCATTTT
CDR3aa: CATSRDNGQPQHF

abundance: few
v_gene: TRBV29-1
d_gene: -
j_gene: TRBJ2-5
CDR3nt: TGCAGCGAGGGGCAAGAGACCCAGTACTTC
CDR3aa: CSEGQETQYF

abundance: few
v_gene: TRBV27
d_gene: -
j_gene: TRBJ2-3
CDR3nt: TGTGCCAGCAGTGTAGGTTGGGGCACAGATACGCAGTATTTT
CDR3aa: CASSVGWGTDTQYF

abundance: -
v_gene: TRBV11-2
d_gene: TRBD2
j_gene: TRBJ2-3
CDR3nt: TGTGCCAGCAGCCACAGGACTAGCGGGACAGATACGCAGTATTTT
CDR3aa: CASSHRTSGTDTQYF

abundance: -
v_gene: TRBV7-3
d_gene: -
j_gene: TRBJ2-3
CDR3nt: TGTGCCAGCAGCTTAACCTCAGCGGGTTCTAGCACAGATACGCAGTATTTT
CDR3aa: CASSLTSAGSSTDTQYF

abundance: -
v_gene: TRBV7-2
d_gene: TRBD2
j_gene: TRBJ2-1
CDR3nt: TGTGCCAGCAGCCCTGGCCCGGGACTAGGCACCAATGAGCAGTTCTTC
CDR3aa: CASSPGPGLGTNEQFF

abundance: -
v_gene: TRBV5-1
d_gene: -
j_gene: TRBJ2-5
CDR3nt: TGCGCCAGCAGCTTGGGGACCCAGGGGGGAGAGACCCAGTACTTC
CDR3aa: CASSLGTQGGETQYF

abundance: many
v_gene: TRBV30
d_gene: -
j_gene: TRBJ1-5
CDR3nt: TGTGCCTGGAGTCTTCAGGGGAATCAGCCCCAGCATTTT
CDR3aa: CAWSLQGNQPQHF

abundance: -
v_gene: TRBV4-3
d_gene: TRBD2
j_gene: TRBJ2-5
CDR3nt: TGCGCCAGCAGCCAAGATGGAGCGGGAGGGCATCAGACCCAGTACTTC
CDR3aa: CASSQDGAGGHQTQYF

abundance: -
v_gene: TRBV27
d_gene: TRBD1
j_gene: TRBJ1-2
CDR3nt: TGTGCCAGCAGTCCCCGGGACAGTTTCTTTGTGCACTATGGCTACACCTTC
CDR3aa: CASSPRDSFFVHYGYTF

abundance: -
v_gene: TRBV14
d_gene: -
j_gene: TRBJ2-7
CDR3nt: TGTGCCAGCAGCCAAAGGGGGGGCGTAAAAGCCTACGAGCAGTACTTC
CDR3aa: CASSQRGGVKAYEQYF

abundance: -
v_gene: TRBV5-1
d_gene: TRBD1
j_gene: TRBJ2-5
CDR3nt: TGCGCCAGCAGCAACCCACAGGGGGCAGGAGAGACCCAGTACTTC
CDR3aa: CASSNPQGAGETQYF

abundance: few
v_gene: TRBV5-1
d_gene: TRBD1
j_gene: TRBJ2-1
CDR3nt: TGCGCCAGCGGAGAACAGGGGGCCTCCTACAATGAGCAGTTCTTC
CDR3aa: CASGEQGASYNEQFF

abundance: few
v_gene: TRBV15
d_gene: -
j_gene: TRBJ1-2
CDR3nt: TGTGCCACCAGCAGAGATCCCTCTCTATTTGCCTACACCTTC
CDR3aa: CATSRDPSLFAYTF

abundance: few
v_gene: TRBV7-2
d_gene: -
j_gene: TRBJ2-5
CDR3nt: TGTGCCAGCAGCCGGGGGGCCGGAGAGACCCAGTACTTC
CDR3aa: CASSRGAGETQYF

abundance: -
v_gene: TRBV9
d_gene: -
j_gene: TRBJ1-2
CDR3nt: TGTGCCAGCAGCGTTCAGCGCACCGCTAACTATGGCTACACCTTC
CDR3aa: CASSVQRTANYGYTF

abundance: -
v_gene: TRBV2
d_gene: -
j_gene: TRBJ2-6
CDR3nt: TGTGCCAGCAGTGAAAGGATCGGCTCTGGGGCCAACGTCCTGACTTTC
CDR3aa: CASSERIGSGANVLTF

abundance: -
v_gene: TRBV15
d_gene: -
j_gene: TRBJ2-7
CDR3nt: TGTGCCACCAGCAGAGACAGGGGAATGGGGGAGCAGTACTTC
CDR3aa: CATSRDRGMGEQYF

abundance: few
v_gene: TRBV4-3
d_gene: -
j_gene: TRBJ2-1
CDR3nt: TGCGCCAGCAGCCAAGATGTGAGGGAGCTAGCGTTCTTC
CDR3aa: CASSQDVRELAFF

abundance: few
v_gene: TRBV29-1
d_gene: -
j_gene: TRBJ2-2
CDR3nt: TGCAGCGTTGTCGACGCCATTTCTCGGTTTGGGGAGCTGTTTTTT
CDR3aa: CSVVDAISRFGELFF

abundance: few
v_gene: TRBV7-9
d_gene: -
j_gene: TRBJ2-7
CDR3nt: TGTGCCAGCAGCCATGCAGGGCGGCTACCCTACGAGCAGTACTTC
CDR3aa: CASSHAGRLPYEQYF

abundance: -
v_gene: TRBV7-2
d_gene: -
j_gene: TRBJ1-3
CDR3nt: TGTGCCAGCAGCTCCCAGGCCCTCGCCACTGGAAACACCATATATTTT
CDR3aa: CASSSQALATGNTIYF

abundance: -
v_gene: TRBV4-3
d_gene: TRBD2
j_gene: TRBJ2-5
CDR3nt: TGCGCCAGCAGCCAAGGGAGCGGGAGTAGTAGAAAGACCCAGTACTTC
CDR3aa: CASSQGSGSSRKTQYF

abundance: -
v_gene: TRBV6-5
d_gene: -
j_gene: TRBJ1-3
CDR3nt: TGTGCCAGCAGCCGAGACAGCTCTGGAAACACCATATATTTT
CDR3aa: CASSRDSSGNTIYF

abundance: -
v_gene: TRBV4-3
d_gene: -
j_gene: TRBJ2-5
CDR3nt: TGCGCCAGCAGCCAAGCCACCGGGACGGACCAAGAGACCCAGTACTTC
CDR3aa: CASSQATGTDQETQYF

abundance: -
v_gene: TRBV15
d_gene: -
j_gene: TRBJ2-7
CDR3nt: TGTGCCACCAGCAGAGATACTTCGGGTCCTCGGGTCTCTCCAGAGCAGTACTTC
CDR3aa: CATSRDTSGPRVSPEQYF

abundance: -
v_gene: TRBV29-1
d_gene: -
j_gene: TRBJ1-1
CDR3nt: TGCAGCGTTGAATGGGTATTTAAAGCTTTCTTT
CDR3aa: CSVEWVFKAFF

abundance: -
v_gene: TRBV9
d_gene: -
j_gene: TRBJ2-1
CDR3nt: TGTGCCAGCAGCGTAAGTAGGCAGAGCGATGAGCAGTTCTTC
CDR3aa: CASSVSRQSDEQFF

abundance: many
v_gene: TRBV23-1
d_gene: -
j_gene: TRBJ2-7
CDR3nt: TGCGCCAGCAGCCATGACGGGTACGAGCAGTACTTC
CDR3aa: CASSHDGYEQYF